This is a list of T cell receptor beta chains from one sample in a study of blood T cell repertoires in COVID-19. TCRdb's table, derived via immunoSEQ multiplex PCR, lists solely in-frame clones and lacks some. Among 100,000 to 150,000 clones listed, about three quarters were seen once. The sample was peripheral blood. The receptors come from a woman aged 65 to 85 with acute or convalescent COVID-19. Each CDR3 is given with its conserved first and last residue. D genes are given only for firm matches. Clone size is shown for a subset of rows, as once, few, many or a class of expanded clone.

TRBJ1-2	15	NA	TRBV5-6	once	CASRRLAGGDYGYTF	TGTGCCAGCAGACGTCTAGCGGGGGGCGACTATGGCTACACCTTC
TRBJ2-2	17	TRBD2	TRBV2	NA	CASSLTSGGLGTGELFF	TGTGCCAGCAGCCTGACTAGCGGGGGGTTAGGCACCGGGGAGCTGTTTTTT
TRBJ2-7	16	NA	TRBV19	NA	CATTDGGLADSGEQYF	TGTGCCACCACCGACGGGGGATTAGCCGATAGTGGGGAGCAGTACTTC
TRBJ2-1	15	TRBD2	TRBV6-5	once	CASSRTSGRGNEQFF	TGTGCCAGCAGTCGTACTAGCGGGAGAGGGAATGAGCAGTTCTTC
TRBJ1-1	14	NA	TRBV27	NA	CASSPGYDYTEAFF	TGTGCCAGCAGTCCAGGATACGATTACACTGAAGCTTTCTTT
TRBJ1-2	11	NA	TRBV6-5	NA	CASTGAYGYTF	TGTGCCAGCACAGGGGCCTATGGCTACACCTTC
TRBJ1-6	16	TRBD1	TRBV11-2	NA	CASSFGTEGSNSPLHF	TGTGCCAGCAGCTTCGGGACAGAAGGCTCGAATTCACCCCTCCACTTT
TRBJ2-3	14	NA	TRBV10-3	NA	CAISEPTGLDTQYF	TGTGCCATCAGTGAGCCCACAGGCTTAGATACGCAGTATTTT
TRBJ2-6	19	TRBD2	TRBV10-3	NA	CAISELTSGGGSGANVLTF	TGTGCCATCAGTGAGCTGACTAGCGGGGGTGGTTCTGGGGCCAACGTCCTGACTTTC
TRBJ1-6	13	TRBD1	TRBV19	few	CASRDRGGSPLHF	TGTGCCAGTAGGGACAGGGGTGGTTCACCCCTCCACTTT
TRBJ1-2	14	NA	TRBV11-2	NA	CASSFNPSDFIYTF	TGTGCCAGCAGCTTTAACCCATCGGACTTTATCTACACCTTC
TRBJ1-2	13	NA	TRBV5-1	few	CASSLRGGYGYTF	TGCGCCAGCAGCTTGAGGGGGGGCTATGGCTACACCTTC
TRBJ2-3	19	TRBD1	TRBV3-1/TRBV3-2	NA	CASSQLQTATGKSTDTQYF	TGTGCCAGCAGCCAACTCCAAACGGCGACAGGGAAAAGCACAGATACGCAGTATTTT
TRBJ2-5	14	NA	TRBV9	NA	CASSYDSNQETQYF	TGTGCCAGCAGCTATGACTCCAACCAAGAGACCCAGTACTTC
TRBJ2-7	12	NA	TRBV5-4	once	CASSLGAGEQYF	TGTGCCAGCAGCTTGGGGGCGGGCGAGCAGTACTTC
TRBJ2-5	14	NA	TRBV6-2/TRBV6-3	NA	CASSYEDTQETQYF	TGTGCCAGCAGTTATGAGGACACCCAAGAGACCCAGTACTTC
TRBJ2-3	15	NA	TRBV5-1	NA	CASSLDRVLADTQYF	TGCGCCAGCAGCTTGGACAGGGTATTGGCAGATACGCAGTATTTT
TRBJ2-7	13	NA	TRBV7-7	NA	CASSAEPRREQYF	TGTGCCAGCAGCGCCGAGCCCCGGCGGGAGCAGTACTTC
TRBJ2-1	13	TRBD2	TRBV3-1/TRBV3-2	NA	CASSQEGLPEQFF	TGTGCCAGCAGCCAAGAGGGACTACCTGAGCAGTTCTTC
TRBJ2-1	13	NA	TRBV11-3	NA	CASSKDSFHEQFF	TGTGCCAGCAGCAAAGACAGTTTCCATGAGCAGTTCTTC
TRBJ1-5	14	TRBD1	TRBV7-2	once	CASSSGTANQPQHF	TGTGCCAGCAGCTCCGGGACAGCCAATCAGCCCCAGCATTTT
TRBJ2-1	13	NA	TRBV6-6	NA	CASSYATYNEQFF	TGTGCCAGCAGTTACGCGACTTACAATGAGCAGTTCTTC
TRBJ1-2	13	TRBD1	TRBV5-1	many	CASSHTGGDGYTF	TGCGCCAGCAGCCACACAGGGGGTGATGGCTACACCTTC
TRBJ1-5	15	TRBD1	TRBV2	NA	CASSDPTGSNQPQHF	TGTGCCAGCAGTGATCCGACAGGGAGCAATCAGCCCCAGCATTTT
TRBJ1-1	13	TRBD1	TRBV10-1	many	CASSSGQGGEAFF	TGCGCCAGCAGTTCGGGACAGGGCGGTGAAGCTTTCTTT
TRBJ1-5	12	NA	TRBV12-3/TRBV12-4	few	CASSLGGRPQHF	TGTGCCAGCAGTTTAGGGGGGCGGCCCCAGCATTTT